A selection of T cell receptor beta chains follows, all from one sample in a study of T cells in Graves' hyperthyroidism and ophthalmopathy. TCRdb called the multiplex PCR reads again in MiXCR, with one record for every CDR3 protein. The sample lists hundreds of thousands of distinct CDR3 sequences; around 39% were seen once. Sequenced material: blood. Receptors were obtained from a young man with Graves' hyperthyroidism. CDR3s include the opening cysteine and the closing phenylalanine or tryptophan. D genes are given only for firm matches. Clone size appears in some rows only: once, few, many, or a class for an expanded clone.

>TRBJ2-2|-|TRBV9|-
TGTGCCAGCAGCCAGGCACAGGGAACCGGGGAGCTGTTTTTT
CASSQAQGTGELFF
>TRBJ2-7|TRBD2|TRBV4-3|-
TGCGCCAGCAGCCCCGGACTAGCGGGAGGATACTACGAGCAGTACTTC
CASSPGLAGGYYEQYF
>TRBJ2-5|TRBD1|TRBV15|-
TGTGCCACCAGCAGTGCTAACGGACAGGATGGAGAGACCCAGTACTTC
CATSSANGQDGETQYF
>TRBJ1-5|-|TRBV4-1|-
TGCGCCAGCAAGTGGAGACCGGTTGGCAATCAGCCCCAGCATTTT
CASKWRPVGNQPQHF
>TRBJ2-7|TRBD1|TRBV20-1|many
TGCAGTGCGTGGACAGGGTACCACGAGCAGTACTTC
CSAWTGYHEQYF
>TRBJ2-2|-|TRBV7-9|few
TGTGCCAGCAGCTTACCCAGGGTGAACACCGGGGAGCTGTTTTTT
CASSLPRVNTGELFF
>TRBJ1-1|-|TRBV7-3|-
TGTGCCAGCAGCAGTTCGCCGGGACAACTGAACACTGAAGCTTTCTTT
CASSSSPGQLNTEAFF
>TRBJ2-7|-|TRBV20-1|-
TGCAGTGCTAAAGGGGGCGAGCAGTACTTC
CSAKGGEQYF
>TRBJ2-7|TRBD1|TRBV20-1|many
TGCAGTGTCCCAGGGGGCTACGAGCAGTACTTC
CSVPGGYEQYF
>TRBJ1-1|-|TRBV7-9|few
TGTGCCAGCAGCCAGGCTATTCCAGCTTTCTTT
CASSQAIPAFF
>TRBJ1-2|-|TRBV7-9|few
TGTGCCAGCAGCTTCCTGCAACTTTACCCGAGGGGCTACACCTTC
CASSFLQLYPRGYTF
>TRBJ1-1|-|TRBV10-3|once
TGTGCCAGTATTCCCCGACCGATAAAGAACACTGAAGCTTTCTTT
CASIPRPIKNTEAFF
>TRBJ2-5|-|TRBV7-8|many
TGTGCCAGCAGCTTACCTTATCCCGGGCAAGAGACCCAGTACTTC
CASSLPYPGQETQYF
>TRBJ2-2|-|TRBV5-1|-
TGCGCCAGCAGCTTGGTAGGGGGGCTCACCGGGGAGCTGTTTTTT
CASSLVGGLTGELFF
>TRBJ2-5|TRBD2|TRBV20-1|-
TGTACTGGACTAGCGGGAGATTATGGAGAGACCCAGTACTTC
CTGLAGDYGETQYF
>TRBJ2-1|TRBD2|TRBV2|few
TGTGCCAGCAGTGGGGGACTAGCGGCTGACAATGAGCAGTTCTTC
CASSGGLAADNEQFF
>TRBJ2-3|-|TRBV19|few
TGTGCCAGTAGTATTGGTACCACAGATACGCAGTATTTT
CASSIGTTDTQYF
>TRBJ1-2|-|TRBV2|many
TGTGCCAGCAGTGAAGGGGAACAGAGACTTTATGGCTACACCTTC
CASSEGEQRLYGYTF
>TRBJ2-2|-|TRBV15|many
TGTGCCACCAGCAGGGAGGTCCTAAACACCGGGGAGCTGTTTTTT
CATSREVLNTGELFF
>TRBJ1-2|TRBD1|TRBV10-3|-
TGTGCCATCAGTCCCGGGACAGGGTATGGCTACACCTTC
CAISPGTGYGYTF
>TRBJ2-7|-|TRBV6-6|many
TGTGCCAGCACCGGGACCTACGAGCAGTACTTC
CASTGTYEQYF
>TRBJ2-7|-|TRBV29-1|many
TGCAGCGTGCCTGGACCAGGGAACTACGAGCAGTACTTC
CSVPGPGNYEQYF
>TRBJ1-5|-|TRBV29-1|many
TGCAGCGTTTCGGAGAATAGCAATCAGCCCCAGCATTTT
CSVSENSNQPQHF
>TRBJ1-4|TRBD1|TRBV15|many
TGTGCCACCAGCAGATTCCTACAGGGGGCCAACGGTGAAAAACTGTTTTTT
CATSRFLQGANGEKLFF
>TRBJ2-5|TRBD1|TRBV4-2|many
TGTGCCAGCAGCCAAGGCACAGGGGGCTTAGAGACCCAGTACTTC
CASSQGTGGLETQYF
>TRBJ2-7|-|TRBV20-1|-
TGCAGTGCCCAGGGCGGGATCGACTACGAGCAGTACTTC
CSAQGGIDYEQYF
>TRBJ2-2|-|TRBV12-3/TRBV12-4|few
TGTGCCAGCACTCCCATAGTACCCGGGGAGCTGTTTTTT
CASTPIVPGELFF
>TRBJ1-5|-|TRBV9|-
TGTGCCAGCAACTCAGAGGGATGGTCGAATCAGCCCCAGCATTTT
CASNSEGWSNQPQHF
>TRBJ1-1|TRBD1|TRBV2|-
TGTGCCAGCAGTGAAAGGGACAGGGGGCCTGAAGTTTTCTTC
CASSERDRGPEVFF
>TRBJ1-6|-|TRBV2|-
TGTGCCAGCAGTGCCTGGAGCTCACCCCTCCACTTT
CASSAWSSPLHF
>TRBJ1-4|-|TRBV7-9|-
TGTGCCAGCAGCTTAGGGTCCGGCGAAAAACTGTCTTTT
CASSLGSGEKLSF
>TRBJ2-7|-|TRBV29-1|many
TGCAGCGTTCATACTGAGGGACGGGAGCAGTACTTC
CSVHTEGREQYF
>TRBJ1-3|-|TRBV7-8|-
TGTGCCAGCAGCTTAGCGGGAGCGGGGGATCTTGGAAACACCATATATTTT
CASSLAGAGDLGNTIYF